These T cell receptor beta chains were read from a single sample in a study of blood T cell repertoires in COVID-19. This table comes from immunoSEQ multiplex PCR, and its TCRdb copy is limited to in-frame clones, with some not included. The sample lists roughly 200,000 clones, 80% to 90% occurring once. The sample comprised peripheral blood. These receptors originate from a human donor in a cohort sampled during active COVID-19. CDR3s include the opening cysteine and the closing phenylalanine or tryptophan. The D gene is left open where the match is weak. Size is stated for part of the rows, as once, few or many counts, or as a class when the clone is expanded.

d_call: -; j_call: TRBJ2-7; v_call: TRBV7-9; clone_size: -; cdr3_length: 17; cdr3_aa: CASSLLSNLAPSYEQYF; cdr3_nt: TGTGCCAGCAGCTTATTGTCCAACCTAGCGCCGTCCTACGAGCAGTACTTC
d_call: -; j_call: TRBJ2-1; v_call: TRBV18; clone_size: -; cdr3_length: 15; cdr3_aa: CASSPSVQGRVEQFF; cdr3_nt: TGTGCCAGCTCACCGTCAGTTCAGGGTAGGGTTGAGCAGTTCTTC
d_call: -; j_call: TRBJ2-7; v_call: TRBV28; clone_size: -; cdr3_length: 13; cdr3_aa: CASSWGPSYEQYF; cdr3_nt: TGTGCCAGCAGTTGGGGCCCTTCCTACGAGCAGTACTTC
d_call: TRBD1; j_call: TRBJ2-4; v_call: TRBV28; clone_size: -; cdr3_length: 14; cdr3_aa: CASRSTGQAGVQYF; cdr3_nt: TGTGCCAGCAGATCGACAGGACAGGCAGGAGTTCAGTACTTC
d_call: -; j_call: TRBJ2-1; v_call: TRBV5-1; clone_size: -; cdr3_length: 15; cdr3_aa: CASSLPAGRNNEQFF; cdr3_nt: TGCGCCAGCAGCTTGCCGGCGGGAAGGAACAATGAGCAGTTCTTC
d_call: -; j_call: TRBJ2-3; v_call: TRBV30; clone_size: -; cdr3_length: 14; cdr3_aa: CAWSLPPQRDTQYF; cdr3_nt: TGTGCCTGGAGCCTACCCCCTCAAAGAGATACGCAGTATTTT
d_call: TRBD1; j_call: TRBJ1-1; v_call: TRBV11-2; clone_size: -; cdr3_length: 17; cdr3_aa: CASSQGGTGGIYTEAFF; cdr3_nt: TGTGCCAGCAGCCAGGGGGGAACAGGGGGTATTTACACTGAAGCTTTCTTT
d_call: TRBD1; j_call: TRBJ2-5; v_call: TRBV2; clone_size: once; cdr3_length: 15; cdr3_aa: CASRADRGQGETQYF; cdr3_nt: TGTGCCAGCAGGGCAGACAGGGGGCAAGGAGAGACCCAGTACTTC
d_call: -; j_call: TRBJ2-7; v_call: TRBV18; clone_size: -; cdr3_length: 13; cdr3_aa: CASSVQYGDEQYF; cdr3_nt: TGTGCCAGCTCAGTTCAGTACGGAGACGAGCAGTACTTC
d_call: -; j_call: TRBJ1-2; v_call: TRBV28; clone_size: -; cdr3_length: 15; cdr3_aa: CASSNVGRESWGYTF; cdr3_nt: TGTGCCAGCAGTAACGTGGGCCGGGAGAGTTGGGGCTACACCTTC
d_call: -; j_call: TRBJ2-3; v_call: TRBV9; clone_size: -; cdr3_length: 17; cdr3_aa: CASSVVDGIAFTDTQYF; cdr3_nt: TGTGCCAGCAGCGTAGTGGACGGGATTGCTTTCACAGATACGCAGTATTTT
d_call: TRBD1; j_call: TRBJ2-5; v_call: TRBV10-3; clone_size: -; cdr3_length: 14; cdr3_aa: CAIAAGGNQETQYF; cdr3_nt: TGTGCCATCGCCGCAGGGGGTAACCAAGAGACCCAGTACTTC
d_call: TRBD2; j_call: TRBJ2-7; v_call: TRBV7-2; clone_size: -; cdr3_length: 16; cdr3_aa: CASSAGLAGSFYEQYF; cdr3_nt: TGTGCCAGCAGCGCCGGACTAGCGGGATCGTTCTACGAGCAGTACTTC
d_call: TRBD1; j_call: TRBJ2-1; v_call: TRBV27; clone_size: -; cdr3_length: 16; cdr3_aa: CASSPLGDRGYNEQFF; cdr3_nt: TGTGCCAGCAGTCCCCTCGGGGACAGGGGCTACAATGAGCAGTTCTTC
d_call: TRBD1; j_call: TRBJ2-7; v_call: TRBV28; clone_size: once; cdr3_length: 14; cdr3_aa: CASSLHRDSYEQYF; cdr3_nt: TGTGCCAGCAGTCTCCACCGGGACAGCTACGAGCAGTACTTC
d_call: TRBD1; j_call: TRBJ2-2; v_call: TRBV29-1; clone_size: -; cdr3_length: 14; cdr3_aa: CSVDKGARSGELFF; cdr3_nt: TGCAGCGTTGACAAGGGGGCGCGCTCCGGGGAGCTGTTTTTT
d_call: -; j_call: TRBJ1-2; v_call: TRBV7-2; clone_size: -; cdr3_length: 13; cdr3_aa: CASSPPGRYGYTF; cdr3_nt: TGTGCCAGCAGCCCGCCTGGCCGCTATGGCTACACCTTC
d_call: -; j_call: TRBJ1-5; v_call: TRBV6-4; clone_size: -; cdr3_length: 14; cdr3_aa: CASSSEGGNQPQHF; cdr3_nt: TGTGCCAGCAGTTCGGAGGGAGGCAATCAGCCCCAGCATTTT
d_call: -; j_call: TRBJ2-7; v_call: TRBV19; clone_size: -; cdr3_length: 15; cdr3_aa: CASSPRALLDWEQYF; cdr3_nt: TGTGCCAGTAGTCCAAGGGCCTTGTTGGACTGGGAGCAGTACTTC
d_call: -; j_call: TRBJ1-6; v_call: TRBV7-2; clone_size: -; cdr3_length: 16; cdr3_aa: CASSLVLGAGDSPLHF; cdr3_nt: TGTGCCAGCAGCTTAGTTCTTGGGGCTGGGGATTCACCCCTCCACTTT
d_call: TRBD2; j_call: TRBJ2-3; v_call: TRBV7-8; clone_size: -; cdr3_length: 16; cdr3_aa: CASSRRPSGNTDTQYF; cdr3_nt: TGTGCCAGCAGCCGAAGGCCTAGCGGAAACACAGATACGCAGTATTTT
d_call: -; j_call: TRBJ2-7; v_call: TRBV12-3/TRBV12-4; clone_size: once; cdr3_length: 11; cdr3_aa: CASSFLYEQYF; cdr3_nt: TGTGCCAGCAGTTTTCTCTACGAGCAGTACTTC
d_call: -; j_call: TRBJ1-6; v_call: TRBV18; clone_size: -; cdr3_length: 16; cdr3_aa: CASSPTGYGGGSPLHF; cdr3_nt: TGTGCCAGCTCACCCACAGGGTACGGCGGGGGATCACCCCTCCACTTT
d_call: TRBD2; j_call: TRBJ2-2; v_call: TRBV3-1/TRBV3-2; clone_size: -; cdr3_length: 14; cdr3_aa: CASSRSGSTGELFF; cdr3_nt: TGTGCCAGCAGCCGGAGCGGGAGCACCGGGGAGCTGTTTTTT